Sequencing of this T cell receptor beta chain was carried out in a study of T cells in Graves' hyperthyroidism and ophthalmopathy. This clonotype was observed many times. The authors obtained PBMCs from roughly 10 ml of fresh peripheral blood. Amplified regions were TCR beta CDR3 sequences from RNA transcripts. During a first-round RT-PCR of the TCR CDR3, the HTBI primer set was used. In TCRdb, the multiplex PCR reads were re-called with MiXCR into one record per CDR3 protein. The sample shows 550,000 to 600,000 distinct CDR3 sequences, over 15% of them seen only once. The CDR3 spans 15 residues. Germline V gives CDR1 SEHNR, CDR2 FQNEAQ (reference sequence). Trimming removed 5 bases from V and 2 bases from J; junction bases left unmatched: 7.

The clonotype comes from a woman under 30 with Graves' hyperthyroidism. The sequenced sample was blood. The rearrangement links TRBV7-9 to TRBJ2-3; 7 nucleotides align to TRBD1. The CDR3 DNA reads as TGTGCCAGCAGCATTCCGGGACAGCCCACAGATACGCAGTATTTT. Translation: CASSIPGQPTDTQYF.